A single sample gave rise to the 21 T cell receptor beta chains below, sequenced in a study of blood T cell repertoires in COVID-19 (dated by TCRdb to the early 2020s). Libraries were built with the immunoSEQ multiplex PCR assay. TCRdb took this table from immuneACCESS and kept in-frame rearrangements with V and J called. Such tables lack part of the clones; where checked against another copy, unresolved V genes explain under half of the gap, and the rest is unexplained. The sample table holds 150,000 or so clones, of which 70% to 90% were seen once. The ten most abundant clones make up 5% to 6% of the sample. Sequencing was carried out using peripheral blood. The receptors here all came from a woman between 50 and 59 years old with COVID-19, enrolled during active disease.

The gene calls are TRBV6-5 and TRBJ1-1; D is unresolved. Germline V lookup: CDR1 MNHEY, CDR2 SVGAGI. There are 13 residues in the CDR3. Trimming took off 10 bases at V and 4 bases at J, with 16 bases between the two ends. CDR3 loop: CATGGREVTEAFF. CDR3 nucleotides: TGTGCCACCGGAGGACGGGAGGTCACTGAAGCTTTCTTT.

The chain couples TRBV10-3 to TRBJ1-2; 7 nucleotides line up with TRBD1. Germline V CDR1 and CDR2: ENHRY, SYGVKD. V shed 10 bases and J 3 bases; nucleotides not matched to a gene: 11. This CDR3 is 14 amino acids long. The CDR3 sequence is CATDPTGVDYGYTF. The DNA of the CDR3 is TGTGCCACCGATCCTACAGGGGTAGACTATGGCTACACCTTC.

V is TRBV25-1 and J is TRBJ1-2; maybe TRBD1 (6 bases). The CDR3 length is 13 residues. Trimming cost V 6 bases and J 6 bases, with 14 bases left between them. Germline values: CDR1 MGHDK, CDR2 SYGVNS. CDR3 in DNA: TGTGCCAGCAGCTGGGGGACATCGAATGGCTACACCTTC. It yields the protein CASSWGTSNGYTF.

The chain combines TRBV6-1 with TRBJ1-1, with a weak D call TRBD1 (6 bases). V lost 0 bases and J lost 3, with 11 bases in between. Germline CDR1 is MNHNS and CDR2 is SASEGT. The CDR3 extends over 15 amino acids. This chain's CDR3 is CASSEALQGDTEAFF. CDR3 nucleotides: TGTGCCAGCAGTGAAGCCCTACAGGGTGACACTGAAGCTTTCTTT.

A remark on this clone: The identical CDR3 is also encoded by other nucleotide sequences in the sample. The gene calls are TRBV4-3 and TRBJ2-1; no firm D call. From germline, CDR1 is LGHNA and CDR2 YSLEER. Trimming pared 0 bases from V and 0 bases from J, leaving 6 bases between. This CDR3 has 15 residues. The CDR3 nucleotides read TGCGCCAGCAGCCAAGATCGCGGCTCCTACAATGAGCAGTTCTTC. Its protein product is CASSQDRGSYNEQFF.

V is TRBV2 and J is TRBJ2-7; 11 nucleotides agree with TRBD2. This CDR3 comprises 14 residues. Germline V gene data show CDR1 as SNHLY and CDR2 as FYNNEI. The V gene end was trimmed by 3 bases and the J gene end by 9 bases; junction bases not matched to a gene: 7. CDR3 in DNA: TGTGCCAGCAGTGACTCTCTAGCGGGGGGTAGGCAGTACTTC. Translated, it gives CASSDSLAGGRQYF.

J is TRBJ2-3 and V is TRBV2, with 7 bases aligning to TRBD1. The germline V gene encodes CDR1 SNHLY and CDR2 FYNNEI. The CDR3 contains 14 residues. V was pared by 6 bases and J by 0 bases, with 3 bases of the junction left unmatched. Here the CDR3 DNA reads TGTGCCAGCAGAGGACAGGTTAGCACAGATACGCAGTATTTT. Amino acids: CASRGQVSTDTQYF.

The V and J genes are TRBV6-6 and TRBJ2-3, with 9 bases that match TRBD1. With V trimmed by 6 bases and J by 4 bases, 11 bases remained unmatched. Germline-derived CDR1 and CDR2 are MNHNY and SVGAGI (reference sequence). This CDR3 comprises 16 residues. As DNA, the CDR3 is TGTGCCAGCAGCGACTCCGGGACAGGGTCGGCAGATACGCAGTATTTT. Protein: CASSDSGTGSADTQYF.

A note on this clone: Other DNA sequences from this sample encode an identical CDR3 as well. The chain links TRBV18 to TRBJ2-1; 10 positions match TRBD1. The CDR3 has 14 amino acids. Germline V lookup: CDR1 KGHSH, CDR2 LQKENI. The V segment lost 6 bases and the J segment 9 bases; nucleotides outside the gene matches: 8. CDR3 amino acids: CASSPETGGGEQFF. The CDR3 coding sequence is TGTGCCAGCTCGCCAGAGACAGGGGGCGGTGAGCAGTTCTTC.

The rearrangement joins TRBV6-5 to TRBJ1-5, with D possibly TRBD1 on 6 matching bases. This CDR3 is built from 13 residues. V shed 6 bases and J shed 4 bases, with 10 bases lying between them. Germline lookup yields CDR1 MNHEY and CDR2 SVGAGI. DNA of the CDR3: TGTGCCAGCAGCTTGACAGGAAATCAGCCCCAGCATTTT. Amino acids: CASSLTGNQPQHF.

The rearrangement links TRBV4-1 to TRBJ2-1; D unclear. Trimming cost V 4 bases and J 7 bases, with 11 bases left between them. The germline gives CDR1 MGHRA, CDR2 YSYEKL. The CDR3 sequence is 13 residues long. The CDR3 DNA follows: TGCGCCAGCAGCCCCCGTCCGGAGAATGAGCAGTTCTTC. The encoded protein is CASSPRPENEQFF.

The CDR3 sequence: CASSYPSLADTQYF. Here the CDR3 DNA reads TGTGCCAGCAGTTACCCAAGCCTAGCAGATACGCAGTATTTT. The rearrangement joins TRBV6-2 or TRBV6-3 to TRBJ2-3; D is uncertain. The CDR3 totals 14 residues. V shed 2 bases and J shed 4 bases, with 10 bases lying between them. Germline V gene data show CDR1 as MNHEY and CDR2 as SVGEGT.

The V and J genes are TRBV19 and TRBJ2-7, with D maybe TRBD1 (7 bases). The length of the CDR3 is 14 residues. Germline V lookup: CDR1 LNHDA, CDR2 SQIVND (reference sequence). Trimming removed 5 bases from V and 2 bases from J, with 13 bases in between. This chain's CDR3 is CASSDQGGTYEQYF. CDR3 sequence (DNA): TGTGCCAGTAGTGACCAGGGGGGAACCTACGAGCAGTACTTC.

This chain links TRBV9 with TRBJ2-7; weak D call: TRBD2 (6 bases). This CDR3 is built from 16 residues. Germline lookup yields CDR1 SGDLS and CDR2 YYNGEE. V dropped 0 bases and J dropped 2 bases, with 15 bases sitting between them. This chain's CDR3 is CASSVGPRDSTYEQYF. CDR3 sequence (DNA): TGTGCCAGCAGCGTAGGACCCCGGGACTCCACCTACGAGCAGTACTTC.

V usage is TRBV6-5 and J usage is TRBJ1-2, with D uncertain. V was cut by 6 bases and J by 3 bases, with 17 bases left in between. The CDR3 sequence is 15 residues long. Germline V lookup: CDR1 MNHEY, CDR2 SVGAGI. The CDR3 loop is CASSFSVAGYYGYTF. CDR3 coding DNA: TGTGCCAGCAGCTTTTCGGTAGCGGGCTACTATGGCTACACCTTC.

V is TRBV5-4 and J is TRBJ2-1; unclear D gene. The CDR3 has 13 amino acids. Trimming cost V 4 bases and J 6 bases, with 11 bases left between them. Germline loops: CDR1 SGHNT, CDR2 YYREEE (reference sequence). The CDR3 DNA reads TGTGCCAGCAGCCCCGGTTACGCCAATGAGCAGTTCTTC. Its translation is CASSPGYANEQFF.

The chain joins TRBV20-1 to TRBJ1-1; D is unresolved. The CDR3 runs to 13 residues. CDR1 and CDR2 (germline): DFQATT, SNEGSKA (reference sequence). V lost 3 bases and J lost 4, with 12 bases in between. Here the CDR3 DNA reads TGCAGTGCTAGTGTTGGTTCGGGCACTGAAGCTTTCTTT. Translation: CSASVGSGTEAFF.

This clone is a singleton in its sample. V gene TRBV7-9 combines with J gene TRBJ2-2; TRBD2 is a possible D gene (6 bases). Germline CDR1 and CDR2: SEHNR and FQNEAQ (reference sequence). V lost 1 base to trimming and J lost 1 base, with 13 bases between them. This CDR3 region has 17 residues. CDR3 sequence (DNA): TGTGCCAGCAGCTTAGGGCCCGCGGGGAAGAACACCGGGGAGCTGTTTTTT. Translated, it gives CASSLGPAGKNTGELFF.

In its sample, this clone was seen once. The chain couples TRBV28 to TRBJ2-4; D is perhaps TRBD2 (6 bases). Between the trimmed V and J ends, which lost 6 bases and 2 bases, there was a span of 14 bases. The CDR3 is 15 amino acids. Germline-derived CDR1 and CDR2 are MDHEN and SYDVKM. CDR3 amino acids: CASSPAGGSKNIQYF. Written as DNA, the CDR3 is TGTGCCAGCAGCCCCGCCGGGGGATCCAAAAACATTCAGTACTTC.

The chain recombines TRBV6-5 with TRBJ2-7; D may be TRBD1 (5 bases). Germline V CDR1 and CDR2: MNHEY, SVGAGI. The CDR3 consists of 12 residues. Trimming cost V 7 bases and J 3 bases, with 10 bases left between them. The CDR3 DNA reads as TGTGCCAGCAACAGGTACGGCTACGAGCAGTACTTC. Residues: CASNRYGYEQYF.

The gene calls are TRBV9 and TRBJ2-4; possible D gene TRBD2, 5 bases. V lost 3 bases to trimming and J lost 8 bases, with 9 bases between them. CDR1 is SGDLS, CDR2 YYNGEE, per germline. The CDR3 covers 12 residues. The CDR3 loop reads CASSDGRDIQYF. CDR3 nucleotides: TGTGCCAGCAGCGACGGGCGGGACATTCAGTACTTC.